The present TCR beta chain was sequenced within a study of early T cells in non-severe SARS-CoV-2 infection. In the study overall: Chains were unpaired, as sequencing was done on bulk RNA from unsorted whole blood.

Unique molecular identifiers were attached to individual cDNA molecules. TCRdb itself ran the 5' RACE reads through MiXCR, one entry per CDR3 protein. The table has about 63,000 distinct CDR3 sequences, 13% seen once; the top ten hold around 4.5%. CDR3 length: 12 amino acids. The germline V gene encodes CDR1 MNHEY and CDR2 SMNVEV (reference sequence). The J segment lost 6 bases and the V segment lost 5 bases, leaving 3 bases of the junction unmatched. This clonotype was detected many times. The sequenced sample consisted of whole blood. This chain links TRBV27 with TRBJ1-2; 7 bases are shared with TRBD1. The TCR comes from an adult who was a healthcare worker with PCR-confirmed SARS-CoV-2 infection or an uninfected control (not recorded which). CDR3 protein: CASSNRGNGYTF. CDR3 coding DNA: TGTGCCAGCAGTAACAGGGGAAATGGCTACACCTTC.